The 10 T cell receptor beta chains reported below all come from one sample, sequenced in a study of PD-L1 blockade in urothelial cancer (dated by TCRdb to 2016 to 2017). Preparation of the library involved the immunoSEQ multiplex PCR assay. What TCRdb holds here is the immuneACCESS table cut down to in-frame rearrangements. Part of the clones is not present; checked against another copy, under half of the missing clones reflect an unresolved V gene, and the others are unexplained. This sample gives 85,000 to 90,000 clones in total; 90% of them show up just once. The ten largest clones capture over 8.5% of the sample. The specimen was PBMCs, collected around atezolizumab (anti-PD-L1) treatment. Source of these receptors: a man aged 60 to 75 with urothelial cancer.

The chain joins TRBV21-1 to TRBJ2-5; no DNA check was done on the table's D call, TRBD1. TRBV21-1 is given as a pseudogene. The CDR3 length is 22 residues. Written as DNA, the CDR3 is TGTGCCAGCAGCAAGCGGGACAGGGGAAGCCATCTCAGCGGGGCTGACCTAGAGACCCAGTACTTC. Protein product: CASSKRDRGSHLSGADLETQYF.

This chain joins TRBV6-1 and TRBJ1-1; weak D call: TRBD1 (6 bases). This CDR3 has 15 amino acids. V gave up 7 bases and J gave up 5 bases, with 20 bases separating them. CDR1 is MNHNS and CDR2 is SASEGT in the germline V gene. The CDR3 reads CASIPGRGGATEAFF. The CDR3 nucleotides are TGTGCCAGCATTCCGGGCCGGGGGGGGGCAACTGAAGCTTTCTTT.

The chain links TRBV6-1 to TRBJ2-3; D gene ambiguous. CDR1 is MNHNS, CDR2 SASEGT, per germline. This CDR3 region has 13 residues. V was trimmed by 9 bases and J by 1 base, leaving 11 bases between them. CDR3 protein: CASVLRGTDTQYF. CDR3 coding DNA: TGTGCCAGTGTATTACGGGGCACAGATACGCAGTATTTT.

The rearrangement uses TRBV28 and TRBJ2-4, with a tentative D call TRBD1 (5 bases). Germline-derived CDR1 and CDR2 are MDHEN and SYDVKM. V lost 4 bases and J lost 0, with 16 bases in between. CDR3 size: 17 residues. The CDR3 DNA reads TGTGCCAGCAGTTCCGGACAATCCCGTCAAGCCAAAAACATTCAGTACTTC. Translating gives CASSSGQSRQAKNIQYF.

The chain is built from TRBV9 and TRBJ2-7; 12 bases are a match to TRBD1. Trimming took 4 bases from V and 2 from J; bases not matched to a gene: 4. CDR1 and CDR2 (germline): SGDLS, YYNGEE. CDR3 length: 15 residues. CDR3 amino acids: CASSTGQGAAYEQYF. The CDR3 DNA is TGTGCCAGCAGCACGGGACAGGGGGCCGCCTACGAGCAGTACTTC.

The chain carries TRBV7-9 and TRBJ1-1, with 7 bases aligning to TRBD1. This CDR3 has 15 amino acids. Germline V lookup: CDR1 SEHNR, CDR2 FQNEAQ (reference sequence). V shed 0 bases, J shed 1 base, and the junction held 2 bases outside the gene matches. The CDR3, as DNA: TGTGCCAGCAGCTTAGCCGGGACAGAGAACACTGAAGCTTTCTTT. Its translation is CASSLAGTENTEAFF. The full variable domain, with the rest looked up from reference TRBV7-9 and TRBJ1-1, is DTGVSQNPRHKITKRGQNVTFRCDPISEHNRLYWYRQTLGQGPEFLTYFQNEAQLEKSRLLSDRFSAERPKGSFSTLEIQRTEQGDSAMYLCASSLAGTENTEAFFGQGTRLTVV.

The V and J genes are TRBV15 and TRBJ1-5, with a tentative D call TRBD1 (5 bases). CDR1 is LNHNV, CDR2 YYDKDF, per germline (reference sequence). This CDR3 comprises 13 residues. V lost 8 bases and J 4 bases, leaving 12 bases between the germline ends. This CDR3 is CATAQGANQPQHF. DNA for the CDR3: TGTGCCACCGCGCAAGGGGCAAATCAGCCCCAGCATTTT.

The chain joins TRBV7-9 to TRBJ2-1; 10 bases line up with TRBD1. The J segment lost 8 bases and the V segment lost 5 bases, leaving 9 bases of the junction unmatched. CDR1 and CDR2 from the germline V gene are SEHNR and FQNEAQ (reference sequence). The CDR3 length is 15 residues. CDR3 loop: CASSPGTDRGHEQFF. CDR3 sequence (DNA): TGTGCCAGCAGCCCTGGAACTGACAGGGGGCATGAGCAGTTCTTC.

This chain joins TRBV9 and TRBJ1-2; D unclear. Germline V gene sequence: CDR1 SGDLS, CDR2 YYNGEE. The CDR3 has 12 residues. Trimming left V 0 bases short and J 8 bases short, with 8 bases between. The CDR3, as DNA: TGTGCCAGCAGCGTAGTGTACGGGGGCTACACCTTC. Protein product: CASSVVYGGYTF.

The V gene is TRBV9, the J gene TRBJ1-2; maybe TRBD1 (5 bases). The CDR3 spans 13 residues. Germline V gene lookup returns CDR1 SGDLS and CDR2 YYNGEE. V was trimmed by 4 bases and J by 8 bases, leaving 15 bases between them. The CDR3 DNA follows: TGTGCCAGCAGCCAACAGGCCCATCGGGGCTACACCTTC. This sequence encodes CASSQQAHRGYTF.